This T cell receptor (beta chain) emerged from a study of tumor and adjacent non-tumor tissue in lung cancer. The overall study: The cohort had roughly 12 adenocarcinoma, a couple of squamous cell and 1 small cell patients. Patients were aged about 30 to 76, roughly 9 men and about five women, stage I to III. Broader study findings: Higher tumor TCR diversity was associated with shorter survival. Tumor repertoires had a smaller top 100 clone share than normal lung.

Only a few counts were recorded for this clonotype. Its antigen is not identified. TCRbeta libraries were built with three rounds of nested PCR, modified from ARM-PCR. Each CDR3 protein is one row after TCRdb ran MiXCR on the multiplex PCR reads. The profile shows 69,000 or so distinct CDR3 sequences, 55% to 85% of them singletons. The V and J ends lost 4 bases and 0 bases, in that order; junction bases with no gene match: 7. Per germline, CDR1 SGHRS and CDR2 YFSETQ. CDR3 size: 15 residues. This sample's RNA came from whole unsorted tissue. Sequencing was performed on lung tumor tissue. The receptor comes from a man in his sixties with non-small cell lung cancer. The chain links TRBV5-1 to TRBJ2-7; TRBD1 aligns across 7 bases. The CDR3 bases are TGCGCCAGCAGCCCAATCGGGACAGTCTCCTACGAGCAGTACTTC. Its translation: CASSPIGTVSYEQYF.